The 31 T cell receptor beta chains below come from one sample, sequenced in a study of shared clonotypes between healthy human individuals. Clones were sequenced by immunoSEQ multiplex PCR, and TCRdb holds only the in-frame ones, with some missing. The data contain some 2,100,000 clones, nearly 97% of them singletons. Sequencing used naive CD4+ T cells sorted from blood. Subset indicated: CD45RA+ positively selected. Receptors were obtained from a man aged 18 to 29 in good health.

The chain links TRBV4-1 to TRBJ1-2, with 7 bases fitting TRBD1. J gave up 6 bases and V 0 bases, and 10 bases lay outside the gene matches. Germline V gene sequence: CDR1 MGHRA, CDR2 YSYEKL. The CDR3 has 16 amino acids. CDR3 in amino acids: CASSQDRGKGGHGYTF. In DNA, the CDR3 is TGCGCCAGCAGCCAAGATAGGGGGAAAGGGGGCCATGGCTACACCTTC.

The rearrangement joins TRBV11-2 to TRBJ2-7; D perhaps matches TRBD1 (6 bases). Germline V CDR1 and CDR2: SGHAT, FQNNGV. This CDR3 contains 14 residues. Trimming removed 1 base at V and 5 bases at J, with 12 bases between. Written as DNA, the CDR3 is TGTGCCAGCAGCTTAGTTAGGGGGTACGACGAGCAGTACTTC. Amino acids: CASSLVRGYDEQYF.

A word on this clone: At one boundary the junction diverges from the germline segment, which might be a read error. The rearrangement links TRBV28 to TRBJ2-7; D is undetermined. CDR3 length: 12 residues. Germline V gene data show CDR1 as MDHEN and CDR2 as SYDVKM. As DNA, the CDR3 is TGTGCCACCAGTGTGGGCAGCTACGAGCAGTACTTC. Encoded protein: CATSVGSYEQYF.

The gene calls are TRBV2 and TRBJ1-6; no reliable D call. This CDR3 is built from 12 residues. V was cut by 5 bases and J by 15 bases, with 14 bases left in between. The germline CDR1 and CDR2 sequences are SNHLY and FYNNEI. CDR3 nucleotide sequence: TGTGCCAGCAGTTCTGACATTTCGGTCCTCCACTTT. It encodes CASSSDISVLHF.

The chain recombines TRBV5-1 with TRBJ1-2; the match to TRBD1 covers 9 bases. The junction had 12 bases not matched to a gene; V was cut back by 6 bases and J by 9 bases. Germline CDR1 reads SGHRS; CDR2 reads YFSETQ. The CDR3 loop spans 14 amino acids. The CDR3 spells CASTEPGQGLSYTF. CDR3 nucleotide sequence: TGCGCCAGCACGGAACCGGGACAGGGACTAAGCTACACCTTC.

The rearrangement links TRBV10-3 to TRBJ1-1, with TRBD1 as a possible D gene (6 bases). This CDR3 comprises 16 residues. Germline V gene lookup returns CDR1 ENHRY and CDR2 SYGVKD. V shed 0 bases and J shed 1 base, with 12 bases lying between them. The CDR3 sequence: CAISESGQIRNTEAFF. CDR3 nucleotide sequence: TGTGCCATCAGTGAGTCAGGACAGATAAGGAACACTGAAGCTTTCTTT.

V usage is TRBV6-5 and J usage is TRBJ2-7; D tentatively fits TRBD1 or TRBD2 (5 bases each). The length of the CDR3 is 14 residues. V lost 8 bases to trimming and J lost 0 bases, with 14 bases between them. Per germline, CDR1 MNHEY and CDR2 SVGAGI. The CDR3 reads CASGRTGRSYEQYF. In DNA, the CDR3 is TGTGCCAGCGGTAGGACGGGGCGCTCCTACGAGCAGTACTTC.

The rearrangement joins TRBV4-1 to TRBJ2-7, with D hard to call. The germline V gene encodes CDR1 MGHRA and CDR2 YSYEKL. CDR3 length: 16 amino acids. V lost 0 bases, J lost 2 bases, and 14 bases lay in between. The CDR3 DNA reads as TGCGCCAGCAGCCAAGATCCCCCATCCAATCCCTACGAGCAGTACTTC. It is translated as CASSQDPPSNPYEQYF.

Notes on this clone: The sample has other DNA sequences that encode this CDR3 too. V and J are TRBV11-2 and TRBJ1-1; D ambiguous. V was pared by 3 bases and J by 1 base, with 6 bases between. The germline V gene encodes CDR1 SGHAT and CDR2 FQNNGV. The CDR3 covers 13 residues. The CDR3 sequence: CASSFSENTEAFF. CDR3 nucleotide sequence: TGTGCCAGCAGCTTTTCGGAGAACACTGAAGCTTTCTTT.

The chain uses TRBV5-6 and TRBJ2-7; possibly TRBD1 for D (7 bases). The CDR3 is 16 residues long. The germline CDR1 and CDR2 sequences are SGHDT and YYEEEE. V was clipped by 3 bases and J by 0 bases, with 16 bases between them. The DNA of the CDR3 is TGTGCCAGCAGCTCACTCAGACAGGGACTCTCCTACGAGCAGTACTTC. This gives the protein CASSSLRQGLSYEQYF.

The chain links TRBV11-3 to TRBJ1-1; D remains ambiguous. The CDR3 consists of 14 residues. Germline lookup yields CDR1 SGHNT and CDR2 YENEEA. The ends were cut back, 8 bases at V and 3 bases at J, with 16 bases in the middle. CDR3 DNA: TGTGCCAGCTCTGAGGATGTTGCGCACACTGAAGCTTTCTTT. Amino acid sequence: CASSEDVAHTEAFF.

The V gene is TRBV5-6, the J gene TRBJ1-6; 9 nucleotides align to TRBD1. The CDR3 consists of 13 residues. V dropped 4 bases and J dropped 11; count of bases not matched to a gene: 4. CDR1 is SGHDT and CDR2 is YYEEEE in the germline V gene. CDR3 sequence reads: CASSGRTGAPLHF. The CDR3 DNA follows: TGTGCCAGCAGCGGCAGGACAGGGGCACCCCTCCACTTT.

The chain combines TRBV5-1 with TRBJ2-7; 8 nucleotides agree with TRBD1. Germline-derived CDR1 and CDR2 are SGHRS and YFSETQ. The CDR3 is made up of 15 amino acids. J was trimmed by 5 bases and V by 0 bases; bases with no gene match: 7. The CDR3 DNA reads TGCGCCAGCAGCTTGGCCGCGCAGGGGGCGAACGAGCAGTACTTC. Amino acid sequence: CASSLAAQGANEQYF.

This clone has only one observation. The chain combines TRBV5-4 with TRBJ2-7; no reliable D call. The CDR3 covers 15 residues. Germline CDR1 and CDR2: SGHNT and YYREEE (reference sequence). Trimming pared 4 bases from V and 6 bases from J, leaving 20 bases between. CDR3 sequence: CASSPTGSLISEQYF. The CDR3, as DNA: TGTGCCAGCAGCCCAACCGGGTCCCTTATATCCGAGCAGTACTTC. Complete variable domain (other parts from reference TRBV5-4 and TRBJ2-7): ETGVTQSPTHLIKTRGQQVTLRCSSQSGHNTVSWYQQALGQGPQFIFQYYREEENGRGNFPPRFSGLQFPNYSSELNVNALELDDSALYLCASSPTGSLISEQYFGPGTRLTVT.

V and J are TRBV4-1 and TRBJ2-3, with D perhaps TRBD1 (5 bases). Germline values: CDR1 MGHRA, CDR2 YSYEKL. This CDR3 has 18 amino acids. The germline V and J ends were trimmed by 8 bases and 4 bases, with 28 bases remaining between them. CDR3 protein: CASLTTTTAPAFADTQYF. CDR3 nucleotide sequence: TGCGCCAGCCTAACCACTACGACAGCTCCCGCGTTCGCAGATACGCAGTATTTT.

The chain joins TRBV19 to TRBJ2-2; D remains unclear. V lost 8 bases, J lost 16 bases, and 17 bases lay in between. The CDR3 contains 11 residues. Germline assignment: CDR1 LNHDA and CDR2 SQIVND (reference sequence). In nucleotides, the CDR3 is TGTGCCAGTCACGGCCCAACTTGGACGTTTTTT. Protein sequence: CASHGPTWTFF. Full variable domain (missing parts from reference TRBV19 and TRBJ2-2): DGGITQSPKYLFRKEGQNVTLSCEQNLNHDAMYWYRQDPGQGLRLIYYSQIVNDFQKGDIAEGYSVSREKKESFPLTVTSAQKNPTAFYLCASHGPTWTFFGEGSRLTVL.

This sequence joins TRBV9 and TRBJ1-6; a weak D match, TRBD1 (6 bases). This CDR3 region has 16 residues. The V and J ends lost 2 bases and 5 bases respectively, with 14 bases between them. Germline loops: CDR1 SGDLS, CDR2 YYNGEE. The CDR3 reads CASSVGGDTHNSPLHF. The CDR3 nucleotides read TGTGCCAGCAGCGTCGGGGGGGACACCCATAATTCACCCCTCCACTTT.

This chain connects TRBV30 to TRBJ1-1, with 9 positions matching TRBD1. With V trimmed by 3 bases and J by 7 bases, 12 bases remained unmatched. The CDR3 runs 15 residues. The germline gives CDR1 GTSNPN, CDR2 SVGIG (reference sequence). In DNA, the CDR3 is TGTGCCTGGAGCCTTCCCCGGGACAGGGTAGTTGAAGCTTTCTTT. Translation gives CAWSLPRDRVVEAFF.

The CDR3 sequence is CASSFGQSLGELFF. CDR3 sequence (DNA): TGTGCCAGCAGCTTCGGGCAGTCCCTCGGGGAGCTGTTTTTT. The rearrangement links TRBV5-4 to TRBJ2-2, with no clear D. Between the trimmed V and J ends, which lost 2 bases and 7 bases, there was a span of 12 bases. This CDR3 is 14 amino acids long. The germline V gene has CDR1 SGHNT and CDR2 YYREEE (reference sequence).

This chain joins TRBV10-2 and TRBJ2-3; weak D call: TRBD2 (5 bases). The CDR3 extends over 11 amino acids. Germline V gene lookup returns CDR1 WSHSY and CDR2 SAAADI. V was cut by 6 bases and J by 5 bases, with 6 bases left in between. CDR3 nucleotide sequence: TGCGCCAGCAGGGCGGGAGATACGCAGTATTTT. Its translation: CASRAGDTQYF.

The chain's CDR3 is CASSLTGVPYEQYF. The CDR3 DNA sequence: TGTGCCAGCAGTTTGACAGGGGTTCCCTACGAGCAGTACTTC. The rearrangement joins TRBV28 to TRBJ2-7; TRBD1 matches 8 bases. The junction had 3 bases not matched to a gene; V was cut back by 3 bases and J by 2 bases. The CDR3 length is 14 residues. CDR1 and CDR2 (germline): MDHEN, SYDVKM.

The V gene is TRBV6-6, the J gene TRBJ1-3; 7 bases are shared with TRBD1. From germline, CDR1 is MNHNY and CDR2 SVGAGI (reference sequence). Unmatched junction bases numbered 6, after V lost 4 bases and J lost 0 bases. This CDR3 contains 16 residues. The CDR3 region has the DNA TGTGCCAGCAGTTCTCGGACAGGAAACTCTGGAAACACCATATATTTT. Translating it yields CASSSRTGNSGNTIYF.

The V gene is TRBV19, the J gene TRBJ2-2; TRBD2 aligns across 11 bases. Germline V CDR1 and CDR2: LNHDA, SQIVND (reference sequence). The CDR3 has 17 residues. Losses at the gene ends were 3 bases for V and 4 bases for J; bases not matched to a gene: 7. The CDR3 DNA is TGTGCCAGTAGTATCGGCCTAGCGGGAGGTGGCACCGGGGAGCTGTTTTTT. It encodes CASSIGLAGGGTGELFF.

The chain's CDR3 is CASSLYLKGAGETQYF. CDR3 nucleotide sequence: TGTGCCAGCAGCTTATATCTGAAGGGGGCGGGCGAGACCCAGTACTTC. The chain recombines TRBV5-8 with TRBJ2-5; 7 nucleotides line up with TRBD1. V shed 2 bases and J 5 bases; nucleotides not matched to a gene: 12. CDR1 and CDR2 from the germline V gene are SGHTS and YDEGEE. The CDR3 sequence is 16 residues long.

The genes are TRBV5-4 and TRBJ1-2, with D possibly TRBD1 on 5 matching bases. Trimming took off 6 bases at V and 2 bases at J, with 17 bases between the two ends. CDR1 is SGHNT and CDR2 is YYREEE in the germline V gene (reference sequence). This CDR3 is 15 amino acids long. The CDR3 here is CASNPGVGVNYGYTF. CDR3 DNA: TGTGCCAGCAACCCTGGGGTAGGGGTAAACTATGGCTACACCTTC.

This clone was observed a handful of times. The chain carries TRBV10-1 and TRBJ2-7; possible D gene TRBD2, 5 bases. There are 11 residues in the CDR3. The V end was cut by 6 bases, the J end by 6 bases, with 9 bases between. CDR1 is WNHNN, CDR2 SYGVQD, per germline (reference sequence). CDR3 in DNA: TGCGCCAGCAGCGGGGTTGGCGAGCAGTACTTC. Amino acids: CASSGVGEQYF.

The chain has TRBV7-2 and TRBJ2-7; 10 bases are shared with TRBD2. The CDR3 runs 15 residues. Germline-derived CDR1 and CDR2 are SGHTA and FQGNSA. After removal of 4 bases from V and 6 bases from J, the junction contained 9 bases not matched to a gene. DNA of the CDR3: TGTGCCAGCAGCTATAGTCCTAGCGGGAGTTCCGAGCAGTACTTC. This codes for CASSYSPSGSSEQYF.

The gene calls are TRBV6-5 and TRBJ2-1, with TRBD2 matching over 13 bases. This CDR3 spans 15 amino acids. After removal of 6 bases from V and 1 base from J, the junction contained 0 bases not matched to a gene. Per germline, CDR1 MNHEY and CDR2 SVGAGI. The CDR3 region has the DNA TGTGCCAGCAGGACTAGCGGGGGGTCCTACAATGAGCAGTTCTTC. Protein product: CASRTSGGSYNEQFF.

The chain is built from TRBV7-9 and TRBJ2-5, with TRBD2 matching 10 bases. This CDR3 region has 15 residues. V lost 3 bases and J lost 5; bases outside the gene matches: 6. Germline assignment: CDR1 SEHNR and CDR2 FQNEAQ (reference sequence). Here the CDR3 DNA reads TGTGCCAGCAGCTTCGGACTAGCGGCCCTCGAGACCCAGTACTTC. The encoded protein is CASSFGLAALETQYF.

Points on this clone: Other DNA sequences in this sample translate to the same CDR3. V is TRBV2 and J is TRBJ2-2; TRBD2 agrees at 7 bases. The junction had 0 bases not matched to a gene; V was cut back by 8 bases and J by 3 bases. CDR3 length equals 12 residues. Germline V CDR1 and CDR2: SNHLY, FYNNEI. CDR3 bases: TGTGCCAGCCGGGGGGACACCGGGGAGCTGTTTTTT. It codes for CASRGDTGELFF.

In this sample, this clone turned up once. The same CDR3 is also encoded by other DNA sequences in this sample. The chain uses TRBV18 and TRBJ2-7; 8 nucleotides line up with TRBD1. The V gene's germline CDR1 is KGHSH and CDR2 LQKENI. V lost 3 bases to trimming and J lost 6 bases; unmatched junction nucleotides: 4. The CDR3 is 13 residues long. For the CDR3, the DNA is TGTGCCAGCTCACCTTTGGACAGGGCCGAGCAGTACTTC. Amino acid sequence: CASSPLDRAEQYF.